The T cell receptor beta chain described here comes from a study of blood T cell repertoires in COVID-19. About the research overall: Italy, Spain and the United States were the sources of the convalescent and acute COVID-19 samples. PBMCs, B-cell-depleted T cells, or T cells were the source of the cDNA or gDNA that made up the material.

This CDR3 spans 15 amino acids. V was cut by 5 bases and J by 5 bases, with 16 bases left in between. Germline V CDR1 and CDR2: MDHEN, SYDVKM. Authors' methods: Cell counts per sample came from amplifying reference gene primers. Libraries were prepared by immunoSEQ multiplex PCR; TCRdb keeps only in-frame clonotypes and omits some of them. D and trimming were read from the DNA, whereas the V and J calls and clone size are those reported in that table. Among about 260,000 clones listed, about 86% were seen once. Sequenced input: PBMCs or T cells enriched from blood (not recorded which). This TCR came from a man younger than 40 with acute COVID-19. This chain connects TRBV28 to TRBJ2-1; D possibly corresponds to TRBD2 (6 bases). The CDR3 reads CASSHPGTDNNEQFF. CDR3 DNA sequence: TGTGCCAGCAGTCATCCCGGGACTGATAACAATGAGCAGTTCTTC. Supplemented by reference TRBV28 and TRBJ2-1, the full variable domain reads DVKVTQSSRYLVKRTGEKVFLECVQDMDHENMFWYRQDPGLGLRLIYFSYDVKMKEKGDIPEGYSVSREKKERFSLILESASTNQTSMYLCASSHPGTDNNEQFFGPGTRLTVL.